The clone carrying this T cell receptor (beta chain) came up a few times. Its matching antigen is unknown. The sample belongs to a study of blood T cells in healthy people across ages. Study-wide background: Per every two T cells, about one barcoded beta molecule was captured by template switching. Study findings and constraints: As naive T cell percentage varied, TCR beta diversity correlated strongly with it.

Sample-barcoded 5' priming and a J-beta primer mix drove a second PCR of roughly 6 to 12 cycles. Each CDR3 protein is one row after TCRdb ran MiXCR on the 5' RACE reads. The repertoire holds 800,000 to 1,300,000 distinct CDR3 sequences, approximately 26% seen once, with approximately 0.75% in the top ten. Samples each yielded at least 6 micrograms of total RNA. These data were likewise used in another study, on T cells of mothers and their children. In that study: All RNA that had been extracted was used for cDNA synthesis at roughly 1.6 ug per 15 ul.

Input material: blood. The sequence derives from a girl aged 2 to 9 in good health.

The CDR3 sequence is CSVPLLRGVNGGYTF. The CDR3 coding sequence is TGCAGCGTTCCATTACTAAGGGGCGTAAACGGCGGCTACACCTTC. The chain joins TRBV29-1 to TRBJ1-2, with D possibly matching TRBD1 (5 bases). The germline V and J ends were trimmed by 5 bases and 8 bases, with 24 bases remaining between them. In germline, CDR1 is SQVTM, CDR2 ANQGSEA. The CDR3 loop spans 15 amino acids.